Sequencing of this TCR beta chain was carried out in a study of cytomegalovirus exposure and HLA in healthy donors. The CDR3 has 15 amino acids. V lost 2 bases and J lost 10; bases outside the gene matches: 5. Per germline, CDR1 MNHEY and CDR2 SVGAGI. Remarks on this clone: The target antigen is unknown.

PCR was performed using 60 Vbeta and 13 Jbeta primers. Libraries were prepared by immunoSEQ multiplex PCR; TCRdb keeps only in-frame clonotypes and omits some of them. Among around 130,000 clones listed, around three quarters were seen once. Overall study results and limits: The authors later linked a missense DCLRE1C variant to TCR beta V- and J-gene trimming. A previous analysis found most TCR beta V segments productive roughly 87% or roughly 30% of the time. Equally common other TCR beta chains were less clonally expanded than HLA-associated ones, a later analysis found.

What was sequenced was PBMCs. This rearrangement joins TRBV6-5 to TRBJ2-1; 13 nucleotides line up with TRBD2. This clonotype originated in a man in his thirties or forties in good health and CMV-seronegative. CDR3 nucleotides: TGTGCCAGCAGTTACCCCACTAGCGGGGGGGGCGAGCAGTTCTTC. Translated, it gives CASSYPTSGGGEQFF.